This TCR beta chain was recovered during a study of T cell responses to AZD1222 COVID-19 vaccine. Study-level findings and limits: Only a handful of people who got AZD1222 tested seropositive at baseline.

Germline lookup yields CDR1 SGDLS and CDR2 YYNGEE. J was trimmed by 4 bases and V by 3 bases; bases with no gene match: 2. This CDR3 has 14 residues. Assay used: immunoSEQ multiplex PCR; TCRdb lists only in-frame clones, some missing. The profile shows 140,000 to 150,000 clones, 80% to 95% of them singletons. This clone was seen a single time. Its antigen is still unknown. This clonotype was obtained from an adult in good health. The chain uses TRBV9 and TRBJ2-1, with TRBD2 identical over 9 bases. The material sequenced was peripheral blood, taken on day 0 of AZD1222 vaccination. The CDR3 spells CASSDGLAYNEQFF. In DNA form, the CDR3 reads TGTGCCAGCAGCGACGGACTAGCGTACAATGAGCAGTTCTTC.